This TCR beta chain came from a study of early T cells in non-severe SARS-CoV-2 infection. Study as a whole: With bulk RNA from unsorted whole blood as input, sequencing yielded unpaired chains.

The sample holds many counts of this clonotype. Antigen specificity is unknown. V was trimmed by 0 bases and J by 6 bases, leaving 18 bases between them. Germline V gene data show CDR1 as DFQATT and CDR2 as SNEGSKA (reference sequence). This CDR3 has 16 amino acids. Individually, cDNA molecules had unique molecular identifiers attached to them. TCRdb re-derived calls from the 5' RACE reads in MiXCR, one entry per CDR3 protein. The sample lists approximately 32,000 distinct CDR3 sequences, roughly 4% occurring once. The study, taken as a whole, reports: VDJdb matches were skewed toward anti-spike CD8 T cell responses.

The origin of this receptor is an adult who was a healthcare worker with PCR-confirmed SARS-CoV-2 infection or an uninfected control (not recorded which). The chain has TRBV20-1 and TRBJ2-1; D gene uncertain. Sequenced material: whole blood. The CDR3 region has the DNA TGCAGTGCTAGAGATAGGTTAAGGAAGCGCGGCAATGAGCAGTTCTTC. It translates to CSARDRLRKRGNEQFF.